Below, 20 T cell receptor beta chains from the same sample are listed, as sequenced in a study of low-dose radiotherapy and immunotherapy resistance in tumors. The authors amplified TCRs for approximately 18 PCR cycles with a constant-region primer and a V-primer adapter. TCRdb reprocessed the reads with MiXCR, giving one entry per CDR3 protein. The repertoire holds approximately 52,000 distinct CDR3 sequences, with 33% as singletons. Time point in this sample: after trial treatment. The treatment here: LDRT plus nivolumab, ipilimumab, low-dose cyclophosphamide and aspirin (RACIN trial). This specimen consisted of PBMCs, obtained after low-dose radiotherapy plus immunotherapy. All receptors come from a male donor with rectosigmoid adenocarcinoma.

The V call is TRBV6-6, the J call TRBJ2-7, with TRBD2 identical over 14 bases. Germline V gives CDR1 MNHNY, CDR2 SVGAGI (reference sequence). V shed 5 bases and J 4 bases; nucleotides not matched to a gene: 19. This CDR3 has 20 amino acids. This chain's CDR3 is CASSQTGGVGLAGEVYEQYF. The CDR3 nucleotides are TGTGCCAGCAGTCAAACAGGGGGCGTGGGACTAGCGGGAGAGGTTTACGAGCAGTACTTC.

The chain couples TRBV7-9 to TRBJ2-6; no firm D call. The CDR3 spans 16 residues. Germline CDR1 is SEHNR and CDR2 is FQNEAQ (reference sequence). The V end was cut by 5 bases, the J end by 0 bases, with 11 bases between. CDR3 bases: TGTGCCAGCAGCCCACCGACCCCCTCTGGGGCCAACGTCCTGACTTTC. Translating gives CASSPPTPSGANVLTF. Complete variable domain (other parts from reference TRBV7-9 and TRBJ2-6): DTGVSQNPRHKITKRGQNVTFRCDPISEHNRLYWYRQTLGQGPEFLTYFQNEAQLEKSRLLSDRFSAERPKGSFSTLEIQRTEQGDSAMYLCASSPPTPSGANVLTFGAGSRLTVL.

As regards this clonotype: This sequence is one base from a far larger clone and is likely a read error. The rearrangement joins TRBV1 to TRBJ1-5; the D call of TRBD1 is as the table states it, not checked on the DNA. TRBV1 is classified as a pseudogene. The CDR3 extends over 16 amino acids. This CDR3 is CASSQDGVRVSQPQHF. The CDR3 nucleotides read TGCGCCAGCAGCCAAGATGGGGTCAGGGTGAGTCAGCCCCAGCATTTT.

The V call is TRBV18, the J call TRBJ2-3; D unclear. CDR3 length: 14 amino acids. V shed 1 base and J shed 5 bases, with 10 bases lying between them. Germline V lookup: CDR1 KGHSH, CDR2 LQKENI. CDR3 nucleotides: TGTGCCAGCTCACCACGTTCGTTAAGAGATACGCAGTATTTT. Its protein product is CASSPRSLRDTQYF.

This clonotype was recorded many times. The J gene is TRBJ1-2, the V gene TRBV6-2 or TRBV6-3, with 8 bases that match TRBD1. The length of the CDR3 is 14 residues. Losses at the gene ends were 7 bases for V and 2 bases for J; bases not matched to a gene: 6. Germline CDR1 MNHEY, CDR2 SVGEGT. CDR3 coding DNA: TGTGCCAGCACGGCGACAGGGGAAAACTATGGCTACACCTTC. Its translation: CASTATGENYGYTF.

Worth noting for this clonotype: A far larger clone is one nucleotide away, so this likely arose from a read error. The rearrangement uses TRBV10-3 and TRBJ2-7; possibly TRBD1 or TRBD2 for D (6 bases each). This CDR3 spans 13 amino acids. Germline CDR1 and CDR2: ENHRY and SYGVKD. V lost 5 bases and J 4 bases, leaving 12 bases between the germline ends. The CDR3 bases are TGTGCCATCAGTCTGGAGGGGGGTTACGAGCAGTACTTC. As protein: CAISLEGGYEQYF.

The chain couples TRBV19 to TRBJ1-6; D is perhaps TRBD1 (6 bases). The germline V gene encodes CDR1 LNHDA and CDR2 SQIVND (reference sequence). Trimming removed 5 bases at V and 12 bases at J, with 14 bases between. The CDR3 sequence is 13 residues long. Here the CDR3 DNA reads TGTGCCAGTAGTTGGGGGCTCCAGGGACCCCTCCACTTT. This encodes CASSWGLQGPLHF.

This sequence joins TRBV5-1 and TRBJ2-7; 9 bases are shared with TRBD1. Trimming removed 0 bases from V and 6 bases from J; junction bases left unmatched: 7. The germline V gene has CDR1 SGHRS and CDR2 YFSETQ. This CDR3 is 15 amino acids long. The CDR3 nucleotides are TGCGCCAGCAGCTTGGCCCCGGGACAGGGCAGCGAGCAGTACTTC. Amino acid sequence: CASSLAPGQGSEQYF.

This chain connects TRBV10-3 to TRBJ1-6, with D perhaps matching TRBD1 (5 bases). The CDR3 has 15 amino acids. Per germline, CDR1 ENHRY and CDR2 SYGVKD. Trimming shortened V by 4 bases and J by 6 bases, and 13 bases separated the two germline ends. CDR3 sequence: CAISANGDLNSPLHF. CDR3 sequence (DNA): TGTGCCATCAGTGCCAATGGGGACCTTAATTCACCCCTCCACTTT.

The chain combines TRBV20-1 with TRBJ2-7; D remains ambiguous. V was shortened by 6 bases and J by 1 base, with 16 bases between the two germline ends. The CDR3 spans 14 residues. In germline, CDR1 is DFQATT, CDR2 SNEGSKA (reference sequence). The CDR3 loop is CSAQVPHGSYEQYF. The CDR3 bases are TGCAGTGCCCAAGTACCCCACGGGTCCTACGAGCAGTACTTC.

With respect to this clonotype: A read error may produce the germline difference seen at one junction end. The V and J genes are TRBV28 and TRBJ2-3; 9 bases match TRBD2. The germline V gene has CDR1 MDHEN and CDR2 SYDVKM. The CDR3 length is 15 residues. This chain's CDR3 is CTSSLRLTSGDTQYF. DNA for the CDR3: TGTACCAGCAGTTTAAGGTTGACTAGCGGAGATACGCAGTATTTT. The full variable domain, with the rest looked up from reference TRBV28 and TRBJ2-3, is DVKVTQSSRYLVKRTGEKVFLECVQDMDHENMFWYRQDPGLGLRLIYFSYDVKMKEKGDIPEGYSVSREKKERFSLILESASTNQTSMYLCTSSLRLTSGDTQYFGPGTRLTVL.

V gene TRBV28 combines with J gene TRBJ1-3, with 7 positions matching TRBD1. The CDR3 spans 13 residues. Trimming took 8 bases from V and 6 from J; bases not matched to a gene: 7. Looked up from germline, CDR1 is MDHEN and CDR2 is SYDVKM. The CDR3 loop reads CASSEDRPNTIYF. The CDR3 DNA reads as TGTGCCAGCTCAGAGGACAGGCCAAACACCATATATTTT.

As to this clonotype: A much larger clonotype is one base distant, so this may be a read error. The genes are TRBV5-8 and TRBJ1-2; maybe TRBD1 (5 bases). Germline values: CDR1 SGHTS, CDR2 YDEGEE. This CDR3 spans 15 amino acids. V was cut by 2 bases and J by 8 bases, with 19 bases left in between. In nucleotides, the CDR3 is TGTGCCAGCAGCTTTAGTAATTGGGACTCTATGGGCTACACCTTC. This codes for CASSFSNWDSMGYTF.

On this clonotype itself: A junction boundary mismatches the germline segment, possibly from a read error. The chain is built from TRBV5-8 and TRBJ2-7; 11 bases match TRBD1. The CDR3 loop spans 15 amino acids. The V gene's germline CDR1 is SGHTS and CDR2 YDEGEE. CDR3: CASSFGTGGSYEQYF. The CDR3 DNA sequence: TGCGCCAGCAGCTTTGGGACAGGGGGCTCCTACGAGCAGTACTTC.

This clonotype has only a few counts. This chain uses TRBV7-2 with TRBJ1-4; no reliable D call. CDR3 length: 14 residues. CDR1 and CDR2 from the germline V gene are SGHTA and FQGNSA. Trimming took 1 base from V and 5 from J, leaving 8 bases between them. The CDR3, as DNA: TGTGCCAGCAGCTTAGGGCCTCGGAATGAAAAACTGTTTTTT. It codes for CASSLGPRNEKLFF.

The rearrangement joins TRBV5-1 to TRBJ2-2; D is unclear. The CDR3 spans 13 residues. The V end lost 3 bases, the J end lost 1 base, and 4 bases lay between the germline ends. Germline assignment: CDR1 SGHRS and CDR2 YFSETQ. The CDR3 loop reads CASSWQNTGELFF. CDR3 bases: TGCGCCAGCAGCTGGCAGAACACCGGGGAGCTGTTTTTT. Using reference TRBV5-1 and TRBJ2-2 for the parts outside the CDR3, the full variable domain is KAGVTQTPRYLIKTRGQQVTLSCSPISGHRSVSWYQQTPGQGLQFLFEYFSETQRNKGNFPGRFSGRQFSNSRSEMNVSTLELGDSALYLCASSWQNTGELFFGEGSRLTVL.

This clonotype occurred many times. The chain carries TRBV6-5 and TRBJ2-5, with D maybe TRBD1 (5 bases). The CDR3 is made up of 16 amino acids. Germline V gives CDR1 MNHEY, CDR2 SVGAGI. Between the trimmed V and J ends, which lost 0 bases and 4 bases, there was a span of 15 bases. This CDR3 is CASSYSREGVGETQYF. The CDR3 DNA reads TGTGCCAGCAGTTACTCGAGAGAAGGGGTGGGAGAGACCCAGTACTTC.

In this sample, this clonotype turned up many times. The chain couples TRBV7-9 to TRBJ1-1, with D maybe TRBD1 (5 bases). Trimming left V 1 base short and J 4 bases short, with 10 bases between. The CDR3 has 14 amino acids. Per the germline V gene, CDR1 is SEHNR and CDR2 is FQNEAQ (reference sequence). For the CDR3, the DNA is TGTGCCAGCAGCTTAGTAGGTGGGGGCACTGAAGCTTTCTTT. It translates to CASSLVGGGTEAFF.

V is TRBV4-3 and J is TRBJ1-4; tentative D call: TRBD1 (5 bases). This CDR3 spans 14 amino acids. CDR1 and CDR2 from the germline V gene are LGHNA and YSLEER. V dropped 1 base and J dropped 8 bases, with 11 bases sitting between them. CDR3 DNA sequence: TGCGCCAGCAGCCAAGGCAGGGTTCGGGAAAAACTGTTTTTT. It is translated as CASSQGRVREKLFF.

This clonotype was picked up many times. This chain connects TRBV6-2 or TRBV6-3 to TRBJ2-2; 7 bases line up with TRBD1. Per germline, CDR1 MNHEY and CDR2 SVGEGT. The CDR3 spans 15 residues. Germline trimming cut 8 bases from V and 5 bases from J; bases unmatched to any gene: 11. The DNA of the CDR3 is TGTGCCAGCCAGGTCGGCAGGGGGAGAACCGGGGAGCTGTTTTTT. Translated: CASQVGRGRTGELFF.